Each of the 18 T cell receptor beta chains below was sequenced from the same sample in a study of T cell responses to AZD1222 COVID-19 vaccine. The repertoire was sequenced with immunoSEQ multiplex PCR; TCRdb's copy has only in-frame clones and lacks some. The table records 100,000 to 150,000 clones, about nine tenths of them present only once. The material was peripheral blood, obtained on day 0 of AZD1222 vaccination. The receptors come from an adult in good health.

In this sample, this clone turned up a few times. The chain employs TRBV6-5 and TRBJ2-7; tentative D call: TRBD1 (5 bases). In germline, CDR1 is MNHEY, CDR2 SVGAGI. V lost 0 bases, J lost 0 bases, and 12 bases lay in between. The CDR3 contains 16 residues. The CDR3 region has the DNA TGTGCCAGCAGTTACTCGTGGGGCGAGAGCTCCTACGAGCAGTACTTC. It codes for CASSYSWGESSYEQYF.

The V call is TRBV28, the J call TRBJ2-7; D may be TRBD1 (6 bases). CDR1 and CDR2 (germline): MDHEN, SYDVKM. This CDR3 is built from 16 residues. Trimming removed 6 bases from V and 4 bases from J, with 22 bases in between. The CDR3, as DNA: TGTGCCAGCAGACCGACAGGTATCTCCTCAAGGTACGAGCAGTACTTC. This sequence encodes CASRPTGISSRYEQYF.

This chain joins TRBV19 and TRBJ1-6; D gene unclear. Trimming took 5 bases from V and 0 from J, leaving 11 bases between them. This CDR3 is 16 amino acids long. The V gene's germline CDR1 is LNHDA and CDR2 SQIVND (reference sequence). The CDR3 DNA reads as TGTGCCAGTAGTCGCCAGACTAGCTCCTATAATTCACCCCTCCACTTT. Its translation is CASSRQTSSYNSPLHF.

The rearrangement links TRBV12-3 or TRBV12-4 to TRBJ1-1; D gene uncertain. The V end lost 6 bases, the J end lost 5 bases, and 13 bases lay between the germline ends. This CDR3 has 13 amino acids. The CDR3 DNA is TGTGCCAGCAGCGACGGTGGGTTTACTGAAGCTTTCTTT. Its protein product is CASSDGGFTEAFF.

A few counts support this clone. The V and J genes are TRBV5-4 and TRBJ2-1; unclear D gene. This CDR3 comprises 12 residues. The ends were cut back, 4 bases at V and 4 bases at J, with 6 bases in the middle. Germline lookup yields CDR1 SGHNT and CDR2 YYREEE (reference sequence). Here the CDR3 DNA reads TGTGCCAGCAGCCTCCGATACAATGAGCAGTTCTTC. As protein: CASSLRYNEQFF.

V gene TRBV27 combines with J gene TRBJ1-1; tentatively, D is TRBD1 (5 bases). CDR3 length: 15 amino acids. The V gene's germline CDR1 is MNHEY and CDR2 SMNVEV (reference sequence). Trimming removed 2 bases at V and 7 bases at J, with 17 bases between. CDR3 DNA: TGTGCCAGCAGTTTACAGGGTGGGGGTAACGGTGAAGCTTTCTTT. Translated: CASSLQGGGNGEAFF.

The DNA of the CDR3 is TGTGCCAGTAGTATAGGAACAGGGGGCAGTCAGCCCCAGCATTTT. As protein: CASSIGTGGSQPQHF. The genes are TRBV19 and TRBJ1-5, with 9 bases that match TRBD1. Germline trimming cut 1 base from V and 6 bases from J; bases unmatched to any gene: 4. This CDR3 spans 15 amino acids. Germline V gives CDR1 LNHDA, CDR2 SQIVND (reference sequence). Full variable domain (outside the CDR3, taken from reference TRBV19 and TRBJ1-5): DGGITQSPKYLFRKEGQNVTLSCEQNLNHDAMYWYRQDPGQGLRLIYYSQIVNDFQKGDIAEGYSVSREKKESFPLTVTSAQKNPTAFYLCASSIGTGGSQPQHFGDGTRLSIL.

The rearrangement links TRBV2 to TRBJ2-7; D gene unclear. The CDR3 extends over 13 amino acids. V shed 4 bases and J shed 6 bases, with 13 bases lying between them. Germline assignment: CDR1 SNHLY and CDR2 FYNNEI. CDR3 coding DNA: TGTGCCAGCAGTGGACTGGGCCTACGCGAGCAGTACTTC. Its translation is CASSGLGLREQYF.

In this sample, this clone turned up once. V and J are TRBV5-6 and TRBJ2-7; TRBD1 matches 9 bases. Germline V gene lookup returns CDR1 SGHDT and CDR2 YYEEEE. V gave up 5 bases and J gave up 5 bases; unmatched junction bases: 8. The CDR3 has 14 residues. The CDR3 protein is CASSRGGQGNEQYF. For the CDR3, the DNA is TGTGCCAGCAGTAGGGGGGGACAGGGTAACGAGCAGTACTTC.

This clone was recorded a few times. This chain links TRBV20-1 with TRBJ1-1; D is perhaps TRBD1 (5 bases). Trimming took off 5 bases at V and 4 bases at J, with 8 bases between the two ends. Germline V gene sequence: CDR1 DFQATT, CDR2 SNEGSKA (reference sequence). The CDR3 sequence is 11 residues long. The CDR3 DNA is TGCAGTGCTGCCCAGGGCACTGAAGCTTTCTTT. This gives the protein CSAAQGTEAFF.

The rearrangement links TRBV7-8 to TRBJ1-5; weak D call: TRBD1 (5 bases). V lost 5 bases and J 4 bases, leaving 9 bases between the germline ends. Germline assignment: CDR1 SGHVS and CDR2 FQNEAQ. CDR3 length: 13 amino acids. The CDR3 DNA is TGTGCCAGCAGCGCGCAGGGAAATCAGCCCCAGCATTTT. Translation: CASSAQGNQPQHF.

The chain is built from TRBV2 and TRBJ2-5; TRBD1 matches at 9 bases. This CDR3 spans 15 amino acids. Germline V gene lookup returns CDR1 SNHLY and CDR2 FYNNEI. After removal of 4 bases from V and 2 bases from J, the junction contained 5 bases not matched to a gene. This CDR3 reads CASSVGQGRQETQYF. CDR3 bases: TGTGCCAGCAGTGTCGGACAGGGGAGGCAAGAGACCCAGTACTTC.

This clone was seen once. This chain joins TRBV5-1 and TRBJ2-1; 7 nucleotides agree with TRBD2. This CDR3 has 15 residues. Germline V gives CDR1 SGHRS, CDR2 YFSETQ. After removal of 1 base from V and 8 bases from J, the junction contained 9 bases not matched to a gene. In DNA form, the CDR3 reads TGCGCCAGCAGCTTGTATCGCGGGAGTGGGTATGAGCAGTTCTTC. The encoded protein is CASSLYRGSGYEQFF.

The rearrangement uses TRBV18 and TRBJ2-6; the D is unclear. V lost 0 bases and J lost 4, with 16 bases in between. Germline loops: CDR1 KGHSH, CDR2 LQKENI. The CDR3 extends over 18 amino acids. CDR3: CASSPPGPLGSGANVLTF. As DNA, the CDR3 is TGTGCCAGCTCACCACCGGGCCCCCTAGGGTCGGGGGCCAACGTCCTGACTTTC.

The chain couples TRBV18 to TRBJ2-5, with D possibly matching TRBD1 (7 bases). Trimming took off 3 bases at V and 5 bases at J, with 19 bases between the two ends. This CDR3 region has 16 residues. The V gene's germline CDR1 is KGHSH and CDR2 LQKENI. CDR3 in DNA: TGTGCCAGCTCACCCTTTGGCAGGGGGACTGGCGAGACCCAGTACTTC. Translated: CASSPFGRGTGETQYF.

This chain uses TRBV6-2 or TRBV6-3 with TRBJ2-2, with TRBD1 identical over 9 bases. The V and J ends lost 2 bases and 5 bases, in that order; junction bases with no gene match: 3. The germline gives CDR1 MNHEY, CDR2 SVGEGT. This CDR3 has 15 residues. The CDR3 DNA reads TGTGCCAGCAGTTACCTGACAGGGGGGACCGGGGAGCTGTTTTTT. Protein product: CASSYLTGGTGELFF.

V and J are TRBV9 and TRBJ2-5, with D tentatively TRBD2 (5 bases). CDR1 SGDLS and CDR2 YYNGEE come from the germline V gene. V was shortened by 3 bases and J by 1 base, with 13 bases between the two germline ends. This CDR3 contains 15 residues. CDR3 bases: TGTGCCAGCAGCGCCCGCGGACTGGCCCAAGAGACCCAGTACTTC. Its translation: CASSARGLAQETQYF. Supplemented by reference TRBV9 and TRBJ2-5, the full variable domain reads DSGVTQTPKHLITATGQRVTLRCSPRSGDLSVYWYQQSLDQGLQFLIQYYNGEERAKGNILERFSAQQFPDLHSELNLSSLELGDSALYFCASSARGLAQETQYFGPGTRLLVL.

This sequence joins TRBV25-1 and TRBJ1-5, with D maybe TRBD1 (6 bases). V lost 3 bases and J lost 7, with 13 bases in between. The CDR3 sequence is 14 residues long. Germline assignment: CDR1 MGHDK and CDR2 SYGVNS. The CDR3 bases are TGTGCCAGCAGTGAGCCCGGGGGCGTCCAGCCCCAGCATTTT. Its protein product is CASSEPGGVQPQHF. Based on the CDR3 plus reference TRBV25-1 and TRBJ1-5, the full variable domain is EADIYQTPRYLVIGTGKKITLECSQTMGHDKMYWYQQDPGMELHLIHYSYGVNSTEKGDLSSESTVSRIRTEHFPLTLESARPSHTSQYLCASSEPGGVQPQHFGDGTRLSIL.